This T cell receptor beta chain was captured by sequencing in a study of blood T cell repertoires in COVID-19. Clones were read by immunoSEQ multiplex PCR, and TCRdb kept only the in-frame ones, dropping some. The sample has some 200,000 clones; about 87% are singletons. The CDR3 runs 15 residues. J gave up 0 bases and V 4 bases, and 4 bases lay outside the gene matches. Germline V gene data show CDR1 as MNHNY and CDR2 as SVGAGI (reference sequence). Sequencing was carried out using PBMCs or T cells enriched from blood (not recorded which). The TCR sequence derives from a woman aged 25 to 39 who had recovered from COVID-19. The chain carries TRBV6-6 and TRBJ1-2, with TRBD1 identical over 8 bases. CDR3 region: CASSSGTGANYGYTF. The CDR3 region has the DNA TGTGCCAGCAGTTCCGGGACAGGAGCTAACTATGGCTACACCTTC.